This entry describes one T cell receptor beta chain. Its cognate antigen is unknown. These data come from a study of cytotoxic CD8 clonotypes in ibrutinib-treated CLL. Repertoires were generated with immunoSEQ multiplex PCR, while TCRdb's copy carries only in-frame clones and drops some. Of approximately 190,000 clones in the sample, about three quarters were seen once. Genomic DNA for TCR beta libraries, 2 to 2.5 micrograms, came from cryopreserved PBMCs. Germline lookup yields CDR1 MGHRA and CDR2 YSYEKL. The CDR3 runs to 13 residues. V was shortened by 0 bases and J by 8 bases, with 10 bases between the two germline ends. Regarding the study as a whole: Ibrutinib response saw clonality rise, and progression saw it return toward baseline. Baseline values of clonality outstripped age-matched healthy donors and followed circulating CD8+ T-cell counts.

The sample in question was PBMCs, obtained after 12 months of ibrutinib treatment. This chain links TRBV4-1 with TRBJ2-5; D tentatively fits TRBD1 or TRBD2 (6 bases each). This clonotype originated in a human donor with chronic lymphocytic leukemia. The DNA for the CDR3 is TGCGCCAGCAGCCAAGAAGGGGGGTACACCCAGTACTTC. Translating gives CASSQEGGYTQYF.